Sequencing of this T cell receptor (beta chain) was carried out in a study of neoadjuvant anti-PD-1 for oral cavity cancer. CDR3 size: 15 residues. The V gene lost 2 bases and the J gene lost 8 bases, with 15 bases spanning the gap. Germline V CDR1 and CDR2: SNHLY, FYNNEI. Clones were read by immunoSEQ multiplex PCR, and TCRdb kept only the in-frame ones, dropping some. The repertoire holds thousands of clones, 60% to 80% seen once, with about 3% in the top ten. The TCR sequence derives from a person aged 35 to 85 with oral cavity squamous cell carcinoma. V is TRBV2 and J is TRBJ1-4; possible D gene TRBD1, 5 bases. The material was PBMCs, obtained before nivolumab (anti-PD-1) treatment. CDR3 protein: CASSEWKGPGEKLFF. CDR3 DNA sequence: TGTGCCAGCAGTGAATGGAAGGGGCCGGGAGAAAAACTGTTTTTT.